The source of this T cell receptor beta chain is a study of PD-L1 blockade in urothelial cancer. Study details: Bladder-origin urothelial cancer in males described about 85% of the 29 patients. Investigators checked blood 3 weeks (second dose) and 6 weeks after treatment start. General study findings and limits: Below-median pretreatment blood TCR clonality was a predictor of better survival.

With respect to this clone: Its target is unknown.

Per the germline V gene, CDR1 is ENHRY and CDR2 is SYGVKD. The V end was cut by 6 bases, the J end by 5 bases, with 10 bases between. This CDR3 is 12 amino acids long. The time point is: peripheral blood 6 weeks after treatment start. The table came from immunoSEQ multiplex PCR; TCRdb's copy has only in-frame clones and leaves some out. The table shows about 23,000 clones, with around nine tenths occurring only once. The chain has TRBV10-3 and TRBJ1-2; D possibly corresponds to TRBD1 (6 bases). The sample in question was PBMCs, obtained around atezolizumab (anti-PD-L1) treatment. The receptor was isolated from a woman between 55 and 75 years old with urothelial cancer. The CDR3 region has the DNA TGTGCCATCAGCAGGACAGATTATGGCTACACCTTC. Its translation: CAISRTDYGYTF.